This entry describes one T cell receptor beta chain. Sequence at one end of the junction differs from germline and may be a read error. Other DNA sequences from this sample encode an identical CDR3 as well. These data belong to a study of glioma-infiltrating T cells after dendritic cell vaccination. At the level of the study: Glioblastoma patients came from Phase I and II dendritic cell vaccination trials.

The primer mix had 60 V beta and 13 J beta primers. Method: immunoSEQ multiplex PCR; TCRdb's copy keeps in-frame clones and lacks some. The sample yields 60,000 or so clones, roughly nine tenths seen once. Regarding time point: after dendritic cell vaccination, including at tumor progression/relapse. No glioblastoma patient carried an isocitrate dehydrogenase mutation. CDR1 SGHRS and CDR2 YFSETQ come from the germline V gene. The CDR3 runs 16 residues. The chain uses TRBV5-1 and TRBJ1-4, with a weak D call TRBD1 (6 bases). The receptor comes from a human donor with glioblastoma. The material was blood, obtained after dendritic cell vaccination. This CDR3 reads CASSLGTGRGNEKLFF. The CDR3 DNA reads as TGCGCTAGCAGCCTTGGGACCGGAAGGGGGAATGAAAAACTGTTTTTT.